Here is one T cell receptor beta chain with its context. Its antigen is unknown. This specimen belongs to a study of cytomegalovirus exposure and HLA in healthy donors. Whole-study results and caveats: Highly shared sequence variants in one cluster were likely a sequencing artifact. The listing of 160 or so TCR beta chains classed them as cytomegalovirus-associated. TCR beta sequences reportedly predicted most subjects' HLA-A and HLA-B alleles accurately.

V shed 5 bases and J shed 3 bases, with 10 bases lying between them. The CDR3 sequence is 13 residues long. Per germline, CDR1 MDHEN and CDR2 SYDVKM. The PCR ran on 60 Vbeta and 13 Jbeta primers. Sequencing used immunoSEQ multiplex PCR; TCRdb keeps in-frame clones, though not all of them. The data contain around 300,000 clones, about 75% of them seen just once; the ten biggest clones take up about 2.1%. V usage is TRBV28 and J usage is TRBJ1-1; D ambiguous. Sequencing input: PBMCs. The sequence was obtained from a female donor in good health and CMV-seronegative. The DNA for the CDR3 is TGTGCCAGCAGTCCCCGGGGAGACACTGAAGCTTTCTTT. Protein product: CASSPRGDTEAFF.